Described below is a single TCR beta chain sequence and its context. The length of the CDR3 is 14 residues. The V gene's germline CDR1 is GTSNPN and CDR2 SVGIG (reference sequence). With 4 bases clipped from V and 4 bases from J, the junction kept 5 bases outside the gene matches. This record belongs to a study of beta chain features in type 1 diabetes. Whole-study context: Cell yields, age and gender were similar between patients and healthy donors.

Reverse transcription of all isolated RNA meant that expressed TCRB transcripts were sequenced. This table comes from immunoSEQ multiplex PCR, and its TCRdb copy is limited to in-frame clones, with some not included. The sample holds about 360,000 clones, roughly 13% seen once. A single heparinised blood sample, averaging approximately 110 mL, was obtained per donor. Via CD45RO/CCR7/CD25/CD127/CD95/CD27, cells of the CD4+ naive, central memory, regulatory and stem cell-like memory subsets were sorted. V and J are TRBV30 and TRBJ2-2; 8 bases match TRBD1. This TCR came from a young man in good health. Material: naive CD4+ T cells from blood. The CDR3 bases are TGTGCCTGGACAGGGGGCCGGGGCACCGGGGAGCTGTTTTTT. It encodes CAWTGGRGTGELFF.